Each of the 8 T cell receptor beta chains below was sequenced from the same sample in a study of blood T cell repertoires in COVID-19. TCRdb keeps only in-frame clones here, not all; method: immunoSEQ multiplex PCR. The table shows about 30,000 clones, with more than 75% occurring only once. The material sequenced was peripheral blood. The source of these receptors is a man at least 80 years old with acute or convalescent COVID-19.

This chain links TRBV29-1 with TRBJ2-7; weak D call: TRBD1 (5 bases). V lost 7 bases and J lost 0, with 10 bases in between. Germline loops: CDR1 SQVTM, CDR2 ANQGSEA. The CDR3 contains 12 residues. The CDR3 DNA reads TGCAGCGCGGTACAGGACTCCTACGAGCAGTACTTC. Protein sequence: CSAVQDSYEQYF.

V is TRBV10-3 and J is TRBJ2-7; 7 bases are shared with TRBD1. This CDR3 is 15 amino acids long. Trimming took 6 bases from V and 2 from J; bases not matched to a gene: 10. Per the germline V gene, CDR1 is ENHRY and CDR2 is SYGVKD. The CDR3 DNA sequence: TGTGCCATCAGGGAGAAGACAGGGAGAACCTACGAGCAGTACTTC. Translation gives CAIREKTGRTYEQYF.

For this clone: The same CDR3 arises from other DNA sequences in this sample as well. This sequence joins TRBV7-9 and TRBJ2-2, with TRBD1 matching 9 bases. The germline V gene encodes CDR1 SEHNR and CDR2 FQNEAQ (reference sequence). This CDR3 is built from 14 residues. V was clipped by 5 bases and J by 8 bases; unmatched bases: 6. This CDR3 reads CASSPRTGVGELFF. As DNA, the CDR3 is TGTGCCAGCAGCCCAAGGACAGGGGTGGGGGAGCTGTTTTTT.

The chain combines TRBV18 with TRBJ2-2; D gene ambiguous. The ends were cut back, 3 bases at V and 5 bases at J, with 10 bases in the middle. Germline loops: CDR1 KGHSH, CDR2 LQKENI. The CDR3 has 14 residues. The CDR3 nucleotides read TGTGCCAGCTCACCTCCCCTAGAAACCGGGGAGCTGTTTTTT. Translated, it gives CASSPPLETGELFF.

The table lists this clone with a few counts. Here the CDR3 reads CASSQGVEAMISGYTF. The CDR3 DNA reads as TGTGCCAGCAGCCAAGGGGTAGAAGCGATGATCTCTGGCTACACCTTC. The genes are TRBV3-1 (or the pseudogene TRBV3-2) and TRBJ1-2; D is unresolved. Trimming took off 1 base at V and 7 bases at J, with 19 bases between the two ends. This CDR3 has 16 amino acids. Looked up from germline, CDR1 is LGHDT and CDR2 is YNNKEL (reference sequence).

The V gene is TRBV6-4, the J gene TRBJ2-3, with 7 bases lining up with TRBD1. Germline loops: CDR1 MRHNA, CDR2 SNTAGT. The CDR3 loop spans 15 amino acids. The V gene end was trimmed by 7 bases and the J gene end by 0 bases; junction bases not matched to a gene: 7. In DNA, the CDR3 is TGTGCCAGCATTCAGGGGGACCCTAGCACAGATACGCAGTATTTT. As protein: CASIQGDPSTDTQYF.

The chain is built from TRBV6-5 and TRBJ2-7; a possible D gene is TRBD2 (7 bases). Germline V gene lookup returns CDR1 MNHEY and CDR2 SVGAGI. This CDR3 has 12 amino acids. The V gene lost 11 bases and the J gene lost 4 bases, with 15 bases spanning the gap. The CDR3 loop is CALRGAWYEQYF. The CDR3 bases are TGTGCCCTCCGGGGGGCATGGTACGAGCAGTACTTC.

This clone was counted a few times. The chain couples TRBV5-6 to TRBJ2-3; 12 positions agree with TRBD1. Germline lookup yields CDR1 SGHDT and CDR2 YYEEEE. Trimming took 3 bases from V and 6 from J; bases not matched to a gene: 11. This CDR3 is built from 17 residues. The CDR3 loop is CASSSFTGTGGVDTQYF. DNA of the CDR3: TGTGCCAGCAGCTCCTTTACCGGGACAGGGGGCGTCGATACGCAGTATTTT. Full variable domain (remainder filled in from reference TRBV5-6 and TRBJ2-3): DAGVTQSPTHLIKTRGQQVTLRCSPKSGHDTVSWYQQALGQGPQFIFQYYEEEERQRGNFPDRFSGHQFPNYSSELNVNALLLGDSALYLCASSSFTGTGGVDTQYFGPGTRLTVL.